These T cell receptor beta chains were read from a single sample in a study of PD-L1 blockade in urothelial cancer. Here immunoSEQ multiplex PCR was the method, and the copy in TCRdb shows in-frame clones only, minus some. Found here are tens of thousands of clones, roughly 90% of them singletons; the top ten hold roughly 9.4%. Sequenced here: PBMCs, sampled around atezolizumab (anti-PD-L1) treatment. The receptors come from a man between 60 and 75 years old with urothelial cancer. Each CDR3 is given with its conserved first and last residue. The order of the fields is V gene, clone size, D gene, J gene, CDR3 protein, CDR3 DNA. A D gene is named only where the DNA matches it firmly. Clone sizes are given selectively: once, few, many, or a class where the clone is expanded.

TRBV6-5	once	NA	TRBJ2-1	CASRSTGGHEQFF	TGTGCCAGCAGGAGCACAGGTGGCCATGAGCAGTTCTTC
TRBV5-6	NA	TRBD1	TRBJ1-1	CASSLGQGANVKRNTEAFF	TGTGCCAGCAGCTTGGGACAGGGGGCCAATGTAAAAAGAAACACTGAAGCTTTCTTT
TRBV4-1	NA	NA	TRBJ2-5	CASSQGVGAAQETQYF	TGCGCCAGCAGCCAGGGAGTGGGGGCGGCTCAAGAGACCCAGTACTTC
TRBV7-3	NA	NA	TRBJ2-1	CASSLTGGTYNEQFF	TGTGCCAGCAGCTTAACAGGGGGAACTTACAATGAGCAGTTCTTC
TRBV7-8	NA	NA	TRBJ1-1	CASSLKTGQLNTEAFF	TGTGCCAGCAGTTTAAAAACCGGACAGTTGAACACTGAAGCTTTCTTT
TRBV5-1	NA	NA	TRBJ2-2	CASNAQPLPRTGELFF	TGCGCCAGCAACGCCCAACCACTGCCCCGAACCGGGGAGCTGTTTTTT
TRBV4-2	NA	TRBD2	TRBJ2-5	CASSPAGLAGGPQTQYF	TGTGCCAGCAGCCCGGCGGGACTAGCGGGGGGGCCTCAGACCCAGTACTTC
TRBV7-2	NA	NA	TRBJ2-5	CASSYKETQYF	TGTGCCAGCAGCTACAAAGAGACCCAGTACTTC
TRBV7-9	NA	NA	TRBJ2-1	CASSSLLQGQFF	TGTGCCAGCAGCTCCCTCCTACAGGGGCAGTTCTTC
TRBV5-6	NA	TRBD1	TRBJ1-2	CASSSRQGKGHGYTF	TGTGCCAGCAGCTCTCGACAGGGAAAAGGTCATGGCTACACCTTC
TRBV1	once	NA	TRBJ2-7	CTSSPDPLLAGGEEEQYF	TGCACCAGCAGCCCCGACCCCCTACTAGCGGGAGGGGAAGAAGAGCAGTACTTC
TRBV7-3	NA	NA	TRBJ1-1	CASSSTGGNTEAFF	TGTGCCAGCAGCTCAACTGGAGGGAACACTGAAGCTTTCTTT
TRBV9	NA	NA	TRBJ2-3	CASSGSNTDTQYF	TGTGCCAGCAGCGGATCTAACACAGATACGCAGTATTTT
TRBV6-1	NA	NA	TRBJ2-3	CASSVGTSTDTQYF	TGTGCCAGCAGTGTGGGGACTAGCACAGATACGCAGTATTTT
TRBV2	NA	TRBD1	TRBJ1-1	CASRTGVGTEAFF	TGTGCCAGCAGGACAGGGGTGGGCACTGAAGCTTTCTTT
TRBV6-1	NA	TRBD2	TRBJ2-1	CASSDRPSGYNEQFF	TGTGCCAGCAGTGATAGGCCTAGCGGATACAATGAGCAGTTCTTC
TRBV6-6	NA	NA	TRBJ2-7	CASSQGLYEQYF	TGTGCCAGCAGCCAGGGACTCTACGAGCAGTACTTC
TRBV6-5	NA	NA	TRBJ2-1	CASSPISGWQFF	TGTGCCAGCAGTCCAATATCGGGTTGGCAGTTCTTC
TRBV2	NA	TRBD2	TRBJ2-3	CASSGGAGRADTQYF	TGTGCCAGCAGTGGGGGAGCGGGGCGGGCAGATACGCAGTATTTT
TRBV21-1	NA	NA	TRBJ1-1	CASSIGQGANTEAFF	TGTGCCAGCAGCATCGGGCAGGGCGCTAACACTGAAGCTTTCTTT
TRBV18	NA	NA	TRBJ1-2	CASSPSRDIGGYTF	TGTGCCAGCTCACCGTCCCGGGACATTGGTGGCTACACCTTC
TRBV19	NA	NA	TRBJ2-5	CASSQDGETQYF	TGTGCCAGTAGTCAGGATGGTGAGACCCAGTACTTC
TRBV6-1	NA	NA	TRBJ2-3	CASSPGTSTDTQYF	TGTGCCAGCTCCCCGGGGACAAGCACAGATACGCAGTATTTT
TRBV6-4	few	NA	TRBJ2-3	CASSPPPTDTQYF	TGTGCCAGCAGCCCTCCCCCCACAGATACGCAGTATTTT
TRBV6-6	NA	NA	TRBJ1-5	CASSDQPQHF	TGTGCCAGCAGCGATCAGCCCCAGCATTTT
TRBV28	NA	TRBD2	TRBJ2-1	CASSLTSGRGEQFF	TGTGCCAGCAGTTTGACTAGCGGGAGGGGTGAGCAGTTCTTC
TRBV28	NA	TRBD1	TRBJ1-1	CASSPDREITEAFF	TGTGCCAGCAGCCCTGACAGGGAAATCACTGAAGCTTTCTTT
TRBV6-1	NA	NA	TRBJ2-5	CASSGAGAGQETQYF	TGTGCCAGCAGCGGGGCGGGGGCAGGGCAAGAGACCCAGTACTTC
TRBV6-4	NA	TRBD2	TRBJ2-1	CASSDRLAGGSYNEQFF	TGTGCCAGCAGTGACAGACTAGCGGGGGGCTCCTACAATGAGCAGTTCTTC
TRBV4-2	NA	TRBD2	TRBJ2-5	CASSQGIAGGRETQYF	TGTGCCAGCAGCCAAGGCATAGCGGGAGGGCGGGAGACCCAGTACTTC
TRBV5-6	NA	NA	TRBJ2-7	CASSSLRYEQYF	TGTGCCAGCAGCTCACTAAGGTACGAGCAGTACTTC
TRBV7-3	NA	NA	TRBJ2-5	CASSLKRALQETQYF	TGTGCCAGCAGCTTAAAGCGGGCCCTCCAAGAGACCCAGTACTTC
TRBV5-1	once	TRBD1	TRBJ1-1	CASSRGTERTEAFF	TGCGCCAGCAGCCGAGGGACAGAAAGGACTGAAGCTTTCTTT
TRBV18	NA	NA	TRBJ2-5	CASSPPGARLQETQYF	TGTGCCAGCTCACCCCCAGGGGCACGGCTTCAAGAGACCCAGTACTTC
TRBV12-5	NA	NA	TRBJ1-5	CASAYSNQPQHF	TGTGCTAGTGCTTATAGCAATCAGCCCCAGCATTTT
TRBV9	NA	TRBD1	TRBJ1-2	CASSETGGGGYTF	TGTGCCAGCAGCGAGACAGGGGGCGGTGGCTACACCTTC
TRBV6-5	NA	NA	TRBJ2-7	CASSPSLSGYEQYF	TGTGCCAGCAGCCCTAGCCTCTCCGGGTACGAGCAGTACTTC
TRBV19	NA	TRBD1	TRBJ2-1	CARSPTGEAYNEQFF	TGTGCCAGGAGCCCGACAGGGGAAGCCTACAATGAGCAGTTCTTC
TRBV5-4	NA	TRBD1	TRBJ2-1	CASSPTGQGGYNEQFF	TGTGCCAGCAGCCCAACGGGACAGGGGGGATACAATGAGCAGTTCTTC
TRBV30	NA	NA	TRBJ2-1	CAWSEDSYNEQFF	TGTGCCTGGAGTGAGGACAGTTACAATGAGCAGTTCTTC
TRBV5-1	NA	NA	TRBJ2-1	CASSLAAQNWFRDEQFF	TGCGCCAGCAGCTTGGCCGCACAGAACTGGTTCCGCGATGAGCAGTTCTTC
TRBV5-1	once	TRBD2	TRBJ2-7	CASSLGGSAGGSYEQYF	TGCGCCAGCAGCTTGGGGGGGAGCGCGGGGGGCTCCTACGAGCAGTACTTC
TRBV4-1	NA	NA	TRBJ1-2	CASSQVFTGSYGYTF	TGCGCCAGCAGCCAAGTATTCACAGGGAGCTATGGCTACACCTTC
TRBV28	NA	NA	TRBJ1-5	CASTSRQVEYQPQHF	TGTGCCAGCACCTCTCGACAGGTCGAATATCAGCCCCAGCATTTT
TRBV19	NA	NA	TRBJ2-3	CASSMLKEVDTQYF	TGTGCCAGTAGTATGCTAAAGGAGGTAGATACGCAGTATTTT
TRBV7-9	NA	NA	TRBJ2-1	CASSFSVNEQFF	TGTGCCAGCAGCTTTTCCGTAAATGAGCAGTTCTTC
TRBV6-1	NA	TRBD1	TRBJ1-1	CASSEWTGGLNTEAFF	TGTGCCAGCAGTGAATGGACAGGGGGCTTGAACACTGAAGCTTTCTTT